Reported below is one T cell receptor beta chain. The CDR3 length is 15 residues. Germline-derived CDR1 and CDR2 are SGHRS and YFSETQ. Trimming cost V 4 bases and J 7 bases; bases outside gene matches: 8. The sample originates from a study of T cell changes during pregnancy in multiple sclerosis. TCRdb's table, derived via immunoSEQ multiplex PCR, lists solely in-frame clones and lacks some. The sample lists over 45,000 clones; approximately 90% were seen once. The TCR originated in a female donor with multiple sclerosis, enrolled in a pregnancy study. J is TRBJ2-1 and V is TRBV5-1; 10 bases line up with TRBD2. Material: CD4+ T cells from peripheral blood mononuclear cells, obtained in the third trimester of pregnancy. CDR3 protein: CASSGSSGGWNEQFF. CDR3 DNA: TGCGCCAGCAGCGGGTCTAGCGGGGGCTGGAATGAGCAGTTCTTC.